These 20 T cell receptor beta chains were all obtained from the same sample, sequenced in a study of T cell responses to AZD1222 COVID-19 vaccine. Method: immunoSEQ multiplex PCR; TCRdb's copy keeps in-frame clones and lacks some. The table lists 110,000 to 150,000 clones, about 94% of them singletons. The starting material was peripheral blood, obtained on day 0 of AZD1222 vaccination. These receptors came from an adult in good health.

The rearrangement uses TRBV30 and TRBJ1-2; no definite D call. The germline gives CDR1 GTSNPN, CDR2 SVGIG (reference sequence). Trimming took off 0 bases at V and 2 bases at J, with 7 bases between the two ends. The CDR3 length is 13 residues. The CDR3 DNA follows: TGTGCCTGGAGTGTCCGGCGGAACTATGGCTACACCTTC. Translated: CAWSVRRNYGYTF.

The chain has TRBV9 and TRBJ2-1; 9 bases line up with TRBD1. This CDR3 region has 15 residues. CDR1 and CDR2 (germline): SGDLS, YYNGEE. J gave up 4 bases and V 2 bases, and 4 bases lay outside the gene matches. For the CDR3, the DNA is TGTGCCAGCAGCGTCGGGACAGGGCCATACAATGAGCAGTTCTTC. Protein sequence: CASSVGTGPYNEQFF.

The chain combines TRBV28 with TRBJ1-5, with a tentative D call TRBD1 (5 bases). The ends were cut back, 8 bases at V and 6 bases at J, with 11 bases in the middle. Looked up from germline, CDR1 is MDHEN and CDR2 is SYDVKM. This CDR3 contains 12 residues. In nucleotides, the CDR3 is TGTGCCAGCCGAGGAAGGGGTCAGCCCCAGCATTTT. It codes for CASRGRGQPQHF.

The chain is built from TRBV4-1 and TRBJ2-7; tentatively, D is TRBD1 or TRBD2 (5 bases each). Looked up from germline, CDR1 is MGHRA and CDR2 is YSYEKL. This CDR3 is built from 15 residues. Deletions cut 2 bases from V and 5 bases from J, with 16 bases between. CDR3 nucleotide sequence: TGCGCCAGCAGCCAAACTATACCGGGACCGGACGAGCAGTACTTC. Residues: CASSQTIPGPDEQYF.

V gene TRBV6-1 combines with J gene TRBJ1-4; D uncertain. CDR3 length: 14 residues. The V gene lost 1 base and the J gene lost 3 bases, with 6 bases spanning the gap. From germline, CDR1 is MNHNS and CDR2 SASEGT. CDR3 residues: CASSEGGSNEKLFF. DNA of the CDR3: TGTGCCAGCAGTGAAGGCGGATCTAATGAAAAACTGTTTTTT.

The genes are TRBV7-8 and TRBJ1-5; D unresolved. CDR1 is SGHVS, CDR2 FQNEAQ, per germline. The V and J ends lost 0 bases and 2 bases respectively, with 5 bases between them. The CDR3 spans 14 residues. The chain's CDR3 is CASSLATRNQPQHF. The CDR3 DNA sequence: TGTGCCAGCAGCTTAGCGACCCGCAATCAGCCCCAGCATTTT.

This sequence joins TRBV7-9 and TRBJ1-4; D unresolved. Deletions cut 4 bases from V and 7 bases from J, with 10 bases between. The CDR3 loop spans 13 amino acids. Germline-derived CDR1 and CDR2 are SEHNR and FQNEAQ (reference sequence). CDR3 amino acids: CASSSRSSEKLFF. The CDR3 DNA follows: TGTGCCAGCAGCTCCCGGAGTAGTGAAAAACTGTTTTTT.

This chain links TRBV30 with TRBJ2-2; 12 nucleotides line up with TRBD2. The CDR3 consists of 18 residues. Per germline, CDR1 GTSNPN and CDR2 SVGIG (reference sequence). Trimming removed 0 bases from V and 0 bases from J; junction bases left unmatched: 5. The CDR3: CAWSVQASGRANTGELFF. In nucleotides, the CDR3 is TGTGCCTGGAGTGTTCAAGCTAGCGGGAGGGCGAACACCGGGGAGCTGTTTTTT. Full variable domain (missing parts from reference TRBV30 and TRBJ2-2): SQTIHQWPATLVQPVGSPLSLECTVEGTSNPNLYWYRQAAGRGLQLLFYSVGIGQISSEVPQNLSASRPQDRQFILSSKKLLLSDSGFYLCAWSVQASGRANTGELFFGEGSRLTVL.

As regards this clone: The junction departs from germline at one end; a sequencing error may be responsible. This rearrangement joins TRBV7-7 to TRBJ2-5; 7 bases fit TRBD2. Per germline, CDR1 SSHAT and CDR2 FNYEAQ (reference sequence). The CDR3 covers 14 residues. As DNA, the CDR3 is TGTGCTAGCAGCCACCGGACTAGTCGGGAGACCCAGTACTTC. This codes for CASSHRTSRETQYF. Full variable domain (missing parts from reference TRBV7-7 and TRBJ2-5): GAGVSQSPRYKVTKRGQDVTLRCDPISSHATLYWYQQALGQGPEFLTYFNYEAQPDKSGLPSDRFSAERPEGSISTLTIQRTEQRDSAMYRCASSHRTSRETQYFGPGTRLLVL.

The chain links TRBV5-1 to TRBJ1-2, with 9 bases that match TRBD1. The CDR3 runs to 13 residues. Germline CDR1 SGHRS, CDR2 YFSETQ. Germline trimming cut 4 bases from V and 8 bases from J; bases unmatched to any gene: 6. CDR3 in amino acids: CASSRTGVRGYTF. The CDR3 nucleotides read TGCGCCAGCAGCCGGACAGGGGTTCGGGGCTACACCTTC.

This chain connects TRBV2 to TRBJ1-6, with 9 bases fitting TRBD1. The junction had 13 bases not matched to a gene; V was cut back by 7 bases and J by 9 bases. Germline values: CDR1 SNHLY, CDR2 FYNNEI. CDR3 length: 16 residues. The DNA of the CDR3 is TGTGCCAGCACCTGGCAAGGGACAGGGAAAAGTTCACCCCTCCACTTT. This gives the protein CASTWQGTGKSSPLHF. Full variable domain (rest looked up from reference TRBV2 and TRBJ1-6): EPEVTQTPSHQVTQMGQEVILRCVPISNHLYFYWYRQILGQKVEFLVSFYNNEISEKSEIFDDQFSVERPDGSNFTLKIRSTKLEDSAMYFCASTWQGTGKSSPLHFGNGTRLTVT.

The V gene is TRBV6-5, the J gene TRBJ2-7; perhaps TRBD1 as D (6 bases). V was shortened by 8 bases and J by 7 bases, with 15 bases between the two germline ends. Germline CDR1 and CDR2: MNHEY and SVGAGI. The length of the CDR3 is 12 residues. CDR3 coding DNA: TGTGCCAGCGGGCGGCAGGGGCGAGAGCAGTACTTC. Translation: CASGRQGREQYF.

CDR3 sequence reads: CASSENPFTNYGYTF. The CDR3 DNA reads as TGTGCCAGCAGTGAAAACCCGTTCACTAACTATGGCTACACCTTC. The chain carries TRBV6-1 and TRBJ1-2; D is ambiguous. Between the trimmed V and J ends, which lost 2 bases and 0 bases, there was a span of 10 bases. The CDR3 totals 15 residues. Germline V gene data show CDR1 as MNHNS and CDR2 as SASEGT.

This clone was seen only a few times. V gene TRBV19 combines with J gene TRBJ2-7; tentatively, D is TRBD1 (5 bases). V lost 6 bases and J lost 0, with 15 bases in between. The length of the CDR3 is 15 residues. Looked up from germline, CDR1 is LNHDA and CDR2 is SQIVND (reference sequence). This chain's CDR3 is CASSPMEGDSYEQYF. CDR3 bases: TGTGCCAGTAGCCCGATGGAAGGGGACTCCTACGAGCAGTACTTC.

The V gene is TRBV11-1, the J gene TRBJ2-7; maybe TRBD1 (6 bases). The CDR3 is 14 amino acids. V lost 3 bases to trimming and J lost 3 bases, with 12 bases between them. CDR1 and CDR2 (germline): SGHAT, FQDESV (reference sequence). CDR3 in amino acids: CASSFSGAGYEQYF. DNA of the CDR3: TGTGCCAGCAGCTTCTCAGGGGCGGGCTACGAGCAGTACTTC.

This rearrangement joins TRBV7-3 to TRBJ2-2; no clear D gene. The CDR3 runs to 15 residues. V was cut by 5 bases and J by 4 bases, with 14 bases left in between. CDR1 and CDR2 (germline): SGHTA, FQGTGA. The CDR3 here is CASSHWGGSTGELFF. DNA of the CDR3: TGTGCCAGCAGCCATTGGGGTGGCTCCACCGGGGAGCTGTTTTTT.

This clone was detected once. Here the CDR3 reads CASSLGFDDNEQFF. CDR3 nucleotides: TGTGCCAGCAGCTTGGGCTTTGATGACAATGAGCAGTTCTTC. This chain connects TRBV5-4 to TRBJ2-1; no clear D. V was trimmed by 0 bases and J by 5 bases, leaving 9 bases between them. The CDR3 runs 14 residues. Germline CDR1 and CDR2: SGHNT and YYREEE (reference sequence).

J is TRBJ2-3 and V is TRBV7-8; 7 nucleotides line up with TRBD1. Germline CDR1 SGHVS, CDR2 FQNEAQ. V dropped 6 bases and J dropped 0; count of bases not matched to a gene: 9. The CDR3 consists of 16 residues. CDR3 region: CASRPGTATSTDTQYF. CDR3 in DNA: TGTGCCAGCAGACCAGGGACAGCTACTAGCACAGATACGCAGTATTTT.

The V call is TRBV7-8, the J call TRBJ1-1, with a weak D call TRBD1 (5 bases). This CDR3 contains 15 residues. Germline lookup yields CDR1 SGHVS and CDR2 FQNEAQ. The V gene lost 3 bases and the J gene lost 0 bases, with 11 bases spanning the gap. In nucleotides, the CDR3 is TGTGCCAGCAGCTTGGGACTTTACATGAACACTGAAGCTTTCTTT. Its translation: CASSLGLYMNTEAFF.

The chain has TRBV28 and TRBJ2-1; 7 nucleotides match TRBD1. Germline values: CDR1 MDHEN, CDR2 SYDVKM. This CDR3 comprises 19 residues. J lost 1 base, V lost 4 bases, and 16 bases had no gene match. The DNA for the CDR3 is TGTGCCAGCAGTTCACCGGGGACAGCCGCCAGCTGGTCCTACAATGAGCAGTTCTTC. It translates to CASSSPGTAASWSYNEQFF.